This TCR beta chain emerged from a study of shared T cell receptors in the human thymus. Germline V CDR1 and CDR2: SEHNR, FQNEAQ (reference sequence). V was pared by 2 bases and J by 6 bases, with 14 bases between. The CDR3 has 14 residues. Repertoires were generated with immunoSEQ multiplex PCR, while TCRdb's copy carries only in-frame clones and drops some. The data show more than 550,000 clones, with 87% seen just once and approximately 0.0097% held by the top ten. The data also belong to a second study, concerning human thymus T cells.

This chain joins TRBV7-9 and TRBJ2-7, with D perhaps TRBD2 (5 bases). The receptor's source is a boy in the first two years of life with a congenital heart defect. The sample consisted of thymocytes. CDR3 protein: CASSLRIGRGEQYF. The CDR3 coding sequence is TGTGCCAGCAGCTTACGGATCGGTCGGGGCGAGCAGTACTTC.